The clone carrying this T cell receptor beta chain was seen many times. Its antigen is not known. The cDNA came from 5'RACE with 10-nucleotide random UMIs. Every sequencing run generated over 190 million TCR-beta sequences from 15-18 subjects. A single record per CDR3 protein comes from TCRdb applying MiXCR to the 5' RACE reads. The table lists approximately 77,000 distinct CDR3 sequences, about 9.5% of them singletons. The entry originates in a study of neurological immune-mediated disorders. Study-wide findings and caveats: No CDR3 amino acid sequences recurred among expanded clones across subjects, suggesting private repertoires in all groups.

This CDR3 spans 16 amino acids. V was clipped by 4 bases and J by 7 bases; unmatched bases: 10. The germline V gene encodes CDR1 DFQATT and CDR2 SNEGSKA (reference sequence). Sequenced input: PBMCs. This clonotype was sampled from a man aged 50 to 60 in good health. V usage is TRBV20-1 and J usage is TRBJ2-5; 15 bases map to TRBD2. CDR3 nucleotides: TGCAGTGCTACCTTCGGACTAGCGGGGGGGGAAGGGACCCAGTACTTC. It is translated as CSATFGLAGGEGTQYF.